This TCR beta chain stems from a study of blood T cell repertoires in COVID-19. Overall study: Material from acute and convalescent COVID-19 was sourced from the United States, Italy and Spain. T cells, B-cell-depleted T cells, or PBMCs provided the cDNA or gDNA that served as material.

This table comes from immunoSEQ multiplex PCR, and its TCRdb copy is limited to in-frame clones, with some not included. The data show about 190,000 clones, nearly 90% seen once. Germline-derived CDR1 and CDR2 are KGHSH and LQKENI. Deletions cut 1 base from V and 7 bases from J, with 17 bases between. The CDR3 is 15 amino acids. The sequencing sample was made of peripheral blood. The receptor's source is a man in his forties or fifties with acute or convalescent COVID-19. The chain carries TRBV18 and TRBJ2-7; a weak D match, TRBD1 (6 bases). CDR3 sequence reads: CASSPRQDAFEEQYV. The DNA of the CDR3 is TGTGCCAGCTCACCACGACAGGACGCTTTCGAGGAGCAGTACGTC.